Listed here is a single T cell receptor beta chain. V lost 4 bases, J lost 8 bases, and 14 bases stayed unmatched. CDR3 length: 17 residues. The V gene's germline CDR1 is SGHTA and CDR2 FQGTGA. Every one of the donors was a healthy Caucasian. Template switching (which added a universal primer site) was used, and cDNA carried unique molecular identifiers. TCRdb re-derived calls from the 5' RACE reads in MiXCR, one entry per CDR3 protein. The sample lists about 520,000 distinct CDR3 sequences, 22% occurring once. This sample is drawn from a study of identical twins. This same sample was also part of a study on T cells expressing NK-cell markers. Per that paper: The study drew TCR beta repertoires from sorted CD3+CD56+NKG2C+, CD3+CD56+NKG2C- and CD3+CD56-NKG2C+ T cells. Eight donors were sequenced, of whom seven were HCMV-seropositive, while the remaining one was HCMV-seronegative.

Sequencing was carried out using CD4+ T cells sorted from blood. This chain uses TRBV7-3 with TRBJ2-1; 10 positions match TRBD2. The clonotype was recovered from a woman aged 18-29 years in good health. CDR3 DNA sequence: TGTGCCAGCAGCTCCAGGACTAGCGGATACCCGGGGGATGAGCAGTTCTTC. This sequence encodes CASSSRTSGYPGDEQFF.